This T cell receptor beta chain was sequenced in a study of T cell clonality in common variable immunodeficiency. This clone was recorded many times. The sequenced fragment ends 3 residues before the CDR3 boundary, so the rest is inferred from the germline J gene. The CDR3 is 14 residues long. The germline gives CDR1 SGHTA, CDR2 FQGTGA. The ends lost 2 bases at V and 4 bases at J; junction bases unmatched: 4. Patients and controls were mostly of Caucasian heritage. The protocol was immunoSEQ multiplex PCR, while the TCRdb copy is restricted to in-frame clones and leaves out a portion. The repertoire has 25,000 to 35,000 clones, none seen only once; the ten largest take 10% to 15%.

The clonotype originates from a person aged 18 to 69 in good health. The chain recombines TRBV7-3 with TRBJ2-5; 7 bases are a match to TRBD2. The material sequenced was peripheral blood mononuclear cells. This CDR3 reads CASSLGGGGETQYF. The CDR3 bases that were read are TGTGCCAGCAGCTTAGGCGGGGGTGGAGAGACC.